The 32 T cell receptor beta chains given below trace back to one sample, sequenced in a study of blood T cell repertoires in COVID-19. This table comes from immunoSEQ multiplex PCR, and its TCRdb copy is limited to in-frame clones, with some not included. This table holds approximately 190,000 clones, approximately 90% found once. Sequences were obtained from peripheral blood. The receptors come from a man aged 35 to 55 with active or convalescent COVID-19.

This chain connects TRBV29-1 to TRBJ1-2, with D hard to call. This CDR3 has 13 amino acids. Trimming removed 0 bases at V and 3 bases at J, with 8 bases between. Germline V gene data show CDR1 as SQVTM and CDR2 as ANQGSEA. In nucleotides, the CDR3 is TGCAGCGTTGAAGACAGAAGTCACTATGGCTACACCTTC. This gives the protein CSVEDRSHYGYTF.

The chain combines TRBV30 with TRBJ2-5, with D perhaps TRBD2 (6 bases). V shed 2 bases and J shed 2 bases, with 12 bases lying between them. Germline values: CDR1 GTSNPN, CDR2 SVGIG (reference sequence). This CDR3 region has 14 residues. The CDR3 sequence: CAWSSGGNQETQYF. The CDR3 nucleotides read TGTGCCTGGAGTAGCGGAGGGAATCAAGAGACCCAGTACTTC.

This chain uses TRBV3-1 (or the pseudogene TRBV3-2) with TRBJ2-7, with TRBD2 matching 7 bases. This CDR3 is 15 amino acids long. Germline V gene sequence: CDR1 LGHDT, CDR2 YNNKEL (reference sequence). V gave up 4 bases and J gave up 0 bases; unmatched junction bases: 6. The CDR3 reads CASSPLSGVSYEQYF. CDR3 nucleotides: TGTGCCAGCAGCCCCCTAAGCGGGGTCTCCTACGAGCAGTACTTC.

This chain uses TRBV28 with TRBJ1-2, with 8 positions matching TRBD1. The ends lost 1 base at V and 6 bases at J; junction bases unmatched: 10. This CDR3 has 16 residues. Germline assignment: CDR1 MDHEN and CDR2 SYDVKM. The CDR3 DNA reads as TGTGCCAGCAGTTTATTAAGGCCGACAGGGGACCATGGCTACACCTTC. Protein: CASSLLRPTGDHGYTF.

The J gene is TRBJ1-2, the V gene TRBV7-9; TRBD1 is a possible D gene (6 bases). Trimming stripped 4 bases from V and 3 bases from J, with 21 bases between. Looked up from germline, CDR1 is SEHNR and CDR2 is FQNEAQ (reference sequence). This CDR3 region has 17 residues. Written as DNA, the CDR3 is TGTGCCAGCAGCTCGTACAGGGTTGCAGGTTCGGACTATGGCTACACCTTC. This gives the protein CASSSYRVAGSDYGYTF.

The rearrangement joins TRBV18 to TRBJ1-1; 8 nucleotides align to TRBD1. The germline V gene has CDR1 KGHSH and CDR2 LQKENI. Trimming removed 3 bases from V and 11 bases from J; junction bases left unmatched: 11. The CDR3 is 14 amino acids. The CDR3 coding sequence is TGTGCCAGCTCACCGGGACAGGCCAAGCATAAGGCTTTCTTT. Protein product: CASSPGQAKHKAFF.

The rearrangement links TRBV19 to TRBJ2-3; no clear D. CDR3 length equals 18 residues. V was trimmed by 3 bases and J by 0 bases, leaving 19 bases between them. The V gene's germline CDR1 is LNHDA and CDR2 SQIVND (reference sequence). CDR3 DNA: TGTGCCAGTAGTATCCTCAAGAGAGGCAAGTCTAGCACAGATACGCAGTATTTT. This sequence encodes CASSILKRGKSSTDTQYF.

The V call is TRBV5-4, the J call TRBJ1-1; TRBD1 aligns across 10 bases. CDR3 length: 14 amino acids. The germline gives CDR1 SGHNT, CDR2 YYREEE (reference sequence). V shed 4 bases and J 6 bases; nucleotides not matched to a gene: 6. DNA of the CDR3: TGTGCCAGCAGCCCGGGACAGGGGTTTTCTGAAGCTTTCTTT. This codes for CASSPGQGFSEAFF.

V gene TRBV3-1 (or the pseudogene TRBV3-2) combines with J gene TRBJ1-3; D is perhaps TRBD1 (6 bases). With 0 bases removed from V and 2 bases from J, the gap between germline ends came to 11 bases. Germline V gives CDR1 LGHDT, CDR2 YNNKEL (reference sequence). The CDR3 runs 16 residues. The chain's CDR3 is CASSQDPGTPGNTIYF. DNA of the CDR3: TGTGCCAGCAGCCAAGACCCGGGGACACCTGGAAACACCATATATTTT.

This chain connects TRBV19 to TRBJ2-7; TRBD1 agrees at 7 bases. CDR1 is LNHDA and CDR2 is SQIVND in the germline V gene (reference sequence). This CDR3 region has 14 residues. The J segment lost 3 bases and the V segment lost 4 bases, leaving 6 bases of the junction unmatched. The DNA of the CDR3 is TGTGCCAGTAGTACCAAAAGGGACAGCTACGAGCAGTACTTC. Its protein product is CASSTKRDSYEQYF.

The chain links TRBV5-4 to TRBJ2-5; 14 positions match TRBD2. The CDR3 length is 16 residues. The ends lost 4 bases at V and 5 bases at J; junction bases unmatched: 7. The V gene's germline CDR1 is SGHNT and CDR2 YYREEE (reference sequence). Written as DNA, the CDR3 is TGTGCCAGCAGCCAGGGACTAGCGGGAGTCTCGGAGACCCAGTACTTC. Translated: CASSQGLAGVSETQYF. Full variable domain (remainder filled in from reference TRBV5-4 and TRBJ2-5): ETGVTQSPTHLIKTRGQQVTLRCSSQSGHNTVSWYQQALGQGPQFIFQYYREEENGRGNFPPRFSGLQFPNYSSELNVNALELDDSALYLCASSQGLAGVSETQYFGPGTRLLVL.

For the CDR3, the DNA is TGTGCCAGTAGTATCATCGAGACTAGAAGCCAAGAGACCCAGTACTTC. Protein product: CASSIIETRSQETQYF. This chain connects TRBV19 to TRBJ2-5; D is perhaps TRBD2 (6 bases). The V end lost 3 bases, the J end lost 1 base, and 15 bases lay between the germline ends. The CDR3 loop spans 16 amino acids. Germline CDR1 LNHDA, CDR2 SQIVND (reference sequence).

V is TRBV19 and J is TRBJ1-2; the D is unclear. In germline, CDR1 is LNHDA, CDR2 SQIVND (reference sequence). Trimming pared 4 bases from V and 8 bases from J, leaving 14 bases between. The CDR3 has 13 amino acids. In DNA, the CDR3 is TGTGCCAGTAGTAGTAAGAGGGTTGGAGGCTACACCTTC. Protein product: CASSSKRVGGYTF.

The chain uses TRBV10-3 and TRBJ1-5; D is undetermined. The germline V gene has CDR1 ENHRY and CDR2 SYGVKD. V lost 3 bases, J lost 4 bases, and 4 bases lay in between. This CDR3 has 12 amino acids. The CDR3 region has the DNA TGTGCCATCAGTGACAGAAATCAGCCCCAGCATTTT. Amino acids: CAISDRNQPQHF.

V and J are TRBV18 and TRBJ2-7; TRBD1 aligns across 7 bases. The CDR3 covers 16 residues. The germline gives CDR1 KGHSH, CDR2 LQKENI. V was pared by 3 bases and J by 4 bases, with 12 bases of the junction left unmatched. The CDR3, as DNA: TGTGCCAGCTCACCTAACCCGGGACAGCCTAGGTACGAGCAGTACTTC. This gives the protein CASSPNPGQPRYEQYF.

The rearrangement links TRBV5-8 to TRBJ2-1, with 8 nucleotides matching TRBD1. The V segment lost 4 bases and the J segment 8 bases; nucleotides outside the gene matches: 8. The CDR3 extends over 14 amino acids. Germline assignment: CDR1 SGHTS and CDR2 YDEGEE. The CDR3: CASSIGQGSDEQFF. The DNA for the CDR3 is TGTGCCAGCAGCATTGGACAGGGTTCCGATGAGCAGTTCTTC.

This clone was counted between two and nine times. The CDR3 here is CASSQGQGVDQPQHF. For the CDR3, the DNA is TGCGCCAGCAGTCAAGGACAGGGGGTCGATCAGCCCCAGCATTTT. V usage is TRBV23-1 and J usage is TRBJ1-5; 10 positions match TRBD1. TRBV23-1 is placed among ORFs of uncertain function. The CDR3 is made up of 15 amino acids. Trimming removed 2 bases from V and 5 bases from J; junction bases left unmatched: 3.

The chain uses TRBV27 and TRBJ1-1; 9 bases are a match to TRBD1. Per the germline V gene, CDR1 is MNHEY and CDR2 is SMNVEV (reference sequence). The CDR3 consists of 15 residues. V was clipped by 5 bases and J by 6 bases; unmatched bases: 10. The CDR3 here is CASSPLGQGSAEAFF. The DNA for the CDR3 is TGTGCCAGCAGTCCCCTGGGACAGGGCTCGGCTGAAGCTTTCTTT.

The rearrangement joins TRBV28 to TRBJ2-5, with D possibly being TRBD1 (6 bases). V lost 6 bases and J 7 bases, leaving 27 bases between the germline ends. CDR3 size: 17 residues. The germline V gene encodes CDR1 MDHEN and CDR2 SYDVKM. The chain's CDR3 is CASSSSGTFFPEGTQYF. CDR3 nucleotides: TGTGCCAGCAGCTCCTCTGGGACATTTTTCCCTGAGGGGACCCAGTACTTC.

The genes are TRBV9 and TRBJ1-2, with a tentative D call TRBD1 (6 bases). V lost 0 bases, J lost 7 bases, and 13 bases lay in between. Looked up from germline, CDR1 is SGDLS and CDR2 is YYNGEE. The CDR3 contains 14 residues. The CDR3 DNA sequence: TGTGCCAGCAGCGTAGTAACAGGGCCGGGTGGCTACACCTTC. Protein sequence: CASSVVTGPGGYTF.

The V gene is TRBV2, the J gene TRBJ2-5; 10 bases agree with TRBD1. The CDR3 runs 15 residues. V dropped 4 bases and J dropped 4; count of bases not matched to a gene: 6. Germline-derived CDR1 and CDR2 are SNHLY and FYNNEI. For the CDR3, the DNA is TGTGCCAGCAGTGGAGGGACAGGGGTCCCAGAGACCCAGTACTTC. Translation gives CASSGGTGVPETQYF.

This chain connects TRBV7-2 to TRBJ1-4; D ambiguous. V dropped 2 bases and J dropped 3 bases, with 10 bases sitting between them. The CDR3 is 15 residues long. Germline assignment: CDR1 SGHTA and CDR2 FQGNSA. For the CDR3, the DNA is TGTGCCAGCAGCTTAATTAAGAGTTCTAATGAAAAACTGTTTTTT. It encodes CASSLIKSSNEKLFF.

This chain joins TRBV2 and TRBJ2-6; D may be TRBD1 (6 bases). This CDR3 is 14 amino acids long. Germline CDR1 is SNHLY and CDR2 is FYNNEI. Trimming left V 8 bases short and J 0 bases short, with 8 bases between. The CDR3 loop is CASEQGSGANVLTF. CDR3 sequence (DNA): TGTGCCAGCGAACAGGGCTCTGGGGCCAACGTCCTGACTTTC.

The V and J genes are TRBV5-1 and TRBJ2-1; 7 bases line up with TRBD1. The CDR3 is 16 amino acids. From germline, CDR1 is SGHRS and CDR2 YFSETQ. V shed 7 bases and J 10 bases; nucleotides not matched to a gene: 20. As DNA, the CDR3 is TGCGCCAGCCGATTCGTCGACAGGGCCCCCTCAAAGGAGCAGTTCTTC. This sequence encodes CASRFVDRAPSKEQFF.

J is TRBJ2-2 and V is TRBV30; TRBD2 is a possible D gene (5 bases). Per germline, CDR1 GTSNPN and CDR2 SVGIG (reference sequence). This CDR3 comprises 14 residues. Trimming took 1 base from V and 2 from J, leaving 8 bases between them. The CDR3 spells CAWSAGINTGELFF. Written as DNA, the CDR3 is TGTGCCTGGAGTGCCGGGATAAACACCGGGGAGCTGTTTTTT.

The chain links TRBV5-1 to TRBJ2-2, with 10 positions matching TRBD2. CDR3 length: 15 residues. In germline, CDR1 is SGHRS, CDR2 YFSETQ. V lost 10 bases, J lost 5 bases, and 11 bases stayed unmatched. CDR3 residues: CACKTSGAGTGELFF. The CDR3 bases are TGCGCCTGCAAAACTAGCGGGGCGGGGACCGGGGAGCTGTTTTTT.

The gene calls are TRBV6-2 or TRBV6-3 and TRBJ1-1; 8 positions agree with TRBD1. CDR3 length equals 14 residues. Trimming at V came to 4 bases and at J to 4 bases, leaving 5 bases not matched to a gene. The V gene's germline CDR1 is MNHEY and CDR2 SVGEGT. CDR3 region: CASSSGGAVTEAFF. The CDR3 coding sequence is TGTGCCAGCAGTTCAGGGGGCGCGGTCACTGAAGCTTTCTTT.

The genes are TRBV29-1 and TRBJ2-1, with TRBD2 matching over 10 bases. CDR3 length equals 14 residues. CDR1 is SQVTM, CDR2 ANQGSEA, per germline. J was trimmed by 10 bases and V by 4 bases; bases with no gene match: 10. This chain's CDR3 is CSVGGWSTSGEQFF. DNA of the CDR3: TGCAGCGTTGGAGGATGGTCGACTAGCGGGGAGCAGTTCTTC.

This chain links TRBV18 with TRBJ2-2; 7 nucleotides line up with TRBD2. V was pared by 2 bases and J by 0 bases, with 6 bases of the junction left unmatched. CDR3 length equals 17 residues. The germline V gene encodes CDR1 KGHSH and CDR2 LQKENI. In DNA, the CDR3 is TGTGCCAGCTCACCAGGGCGGGGGACTACGAACACCGGGGAGCTGTTTTTT. Its translation: CASSPGRGTTNTGELFF.

The CDR3 spells CASSYTGGQNTEAFF. CDR3 bases: TGTGCCAGCAGCTATACAGGGGGACAGAACACTGAAGCTTTCTTT. The genes are TRBV7-2 and TRBJ1-1; 8 nucleotides line up with TRBD1. Germline V gene data show CDR1 as SGHTA and CDR2 as FQGNSA. This CDR3 comprises 15 residues. Trimming cost V 4 bases and J 1 base; bases outside gene matches: 5.

This clone was found a few times. The rearrangement joins TRBV7-8 to TRBJ1-3, with D unclear. CDR3 length: 16 amino acids. The V gene lost 4 bases and the J gene lost 1 base, with 14 bases spanning the gap. Germline V gives CDR1 SGHVS, CDR2 FQNEAQ. The DNA of the CDR3 is TGTGCCAGCAGCTCCCGACTTGAGTTTTCTGGAAACACCATATATTTT. Encoded protein: CASSSRLEFSGNTIYF.

The chain joins TRBV19 to TRBJ1-5, with TRBD1 matching over 10 bases. V gave up 6 bases and J gave up 1 base; unmatched junction bases: 6. This CDR3 contains 16 residues. Germline V lookup: CDR1 LNHDA, CDR2 SQIVND (reference sequence). In nucleotides, the CDR3 is TGTGCCAGTAGCTCTATGGGACAGGGGAGCAATCAGCCCCAGCATTTT. Protein: CASSSMGQGSNQPQHF.